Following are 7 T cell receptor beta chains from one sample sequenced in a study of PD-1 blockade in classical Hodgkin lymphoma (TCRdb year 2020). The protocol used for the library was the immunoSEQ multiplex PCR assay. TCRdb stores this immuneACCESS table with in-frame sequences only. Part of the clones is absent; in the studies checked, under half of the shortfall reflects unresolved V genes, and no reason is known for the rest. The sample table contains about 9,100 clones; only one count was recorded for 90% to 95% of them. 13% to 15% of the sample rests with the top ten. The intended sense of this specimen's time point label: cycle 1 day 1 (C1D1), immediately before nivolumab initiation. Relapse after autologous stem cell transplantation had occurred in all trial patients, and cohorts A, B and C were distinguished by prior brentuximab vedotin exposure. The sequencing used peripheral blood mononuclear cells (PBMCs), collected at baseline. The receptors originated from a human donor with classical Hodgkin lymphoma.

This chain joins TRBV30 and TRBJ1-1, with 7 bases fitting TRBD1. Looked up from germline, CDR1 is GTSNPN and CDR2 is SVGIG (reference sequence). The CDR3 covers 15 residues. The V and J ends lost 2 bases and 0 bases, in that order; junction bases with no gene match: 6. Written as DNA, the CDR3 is TGTGCCTGGAGTTTCCGGGACAGCATGAACACTGAAGCTTTCTTT. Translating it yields CAWSFRDSMNTEAFF.

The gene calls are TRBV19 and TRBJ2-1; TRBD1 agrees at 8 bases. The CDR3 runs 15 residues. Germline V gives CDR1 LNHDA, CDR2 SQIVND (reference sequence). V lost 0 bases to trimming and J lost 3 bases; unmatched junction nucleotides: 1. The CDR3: CASSIDTGGYNEQFF. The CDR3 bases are TGTGCCAGTAGTATAGATACAGGGGGCTACAATGAGCAGTTCTTC.

CDR3 in amino acids: CASSEPRGGDEKLFF. CDR3 nucleotides: TGTGCCAGCAGTGAACCCAGGGGAGGAGATGAAAAACTGTTTTTT. The V gene is TRBV6-1, the J gene TRBJ1-4; D is possibly TRBD1 (6 bases). V dropped 2 bases and J dropped 6 bases, with 13 bases sitting between them. Germline-derived CDR1 and CDR2 are MNHNS and SASEGT. CDR3 length: 15 amino acids.

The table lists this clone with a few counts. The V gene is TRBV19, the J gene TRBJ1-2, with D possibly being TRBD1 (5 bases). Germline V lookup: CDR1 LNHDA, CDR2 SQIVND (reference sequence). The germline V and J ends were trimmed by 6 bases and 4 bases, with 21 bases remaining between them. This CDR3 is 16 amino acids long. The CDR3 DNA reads TGTGCCAGTAGACCGGACGGGGGATACAAGGTCTATGGCTACACCTTC. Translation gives CASRPDGGYKVYGYTF.

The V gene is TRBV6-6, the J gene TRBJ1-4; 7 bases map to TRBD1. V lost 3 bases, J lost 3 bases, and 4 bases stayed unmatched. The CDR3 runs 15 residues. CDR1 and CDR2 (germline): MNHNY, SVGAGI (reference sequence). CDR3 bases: TGTGCCAGCAGTTATTGGGACAGAGCTAATGAAAAACTGTTTTTT. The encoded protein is CASSYWDRANEKLFF.

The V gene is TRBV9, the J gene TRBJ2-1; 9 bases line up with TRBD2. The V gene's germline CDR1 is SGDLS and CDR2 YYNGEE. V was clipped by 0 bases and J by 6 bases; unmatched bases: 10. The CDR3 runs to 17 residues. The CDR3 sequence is CASSVVGTSRSFNEQFF. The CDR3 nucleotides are TGTGCCAGCAGCGTAGTTGGGACTAGCAGGTCATTCAATGAGCAGTTCTTC.

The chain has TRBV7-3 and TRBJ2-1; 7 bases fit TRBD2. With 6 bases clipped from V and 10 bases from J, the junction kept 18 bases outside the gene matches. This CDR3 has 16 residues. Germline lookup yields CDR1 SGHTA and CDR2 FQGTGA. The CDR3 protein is CASSPVPGGSTQEQFF. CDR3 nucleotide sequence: TGTGCCAGCAGTCCGGTTCCGGGCGGGAGTACCCAGGAGCAGTTCTTC.